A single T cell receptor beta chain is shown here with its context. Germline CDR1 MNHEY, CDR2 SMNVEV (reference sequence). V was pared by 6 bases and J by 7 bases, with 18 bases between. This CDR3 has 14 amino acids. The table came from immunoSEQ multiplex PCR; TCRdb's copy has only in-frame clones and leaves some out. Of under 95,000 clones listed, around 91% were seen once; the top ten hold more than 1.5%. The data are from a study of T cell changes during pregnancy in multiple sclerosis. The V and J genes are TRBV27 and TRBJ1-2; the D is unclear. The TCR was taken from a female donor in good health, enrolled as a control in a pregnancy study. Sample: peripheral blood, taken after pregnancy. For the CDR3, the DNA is TGTGCCAGCAGCCTAGCGGCCCAGGAGAGTGGCTACACCTTC. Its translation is CASSLAAQESGYTF.